This is a list of T cell receptor beta chains from one sample in a study of T-cell memory formation after mild COVID-19. TCRdb reanalysed the 5' RACE reads using MiXCR and keeps one entry per CDR3 protein. This table holds about 410,000 distinct CDR3 sequences, under 25% found once. The sample was PBMCs or a T cell subset sorted from them (not recorded which). Source of these receptors: an adult woman who had mild COVID-19 (a few samples of this study predate the infection). Cell type and time point are not known. Both conserved end residues are part of each CDR3. D genes are given only for firm matches. Size values are once, few and many counts, or a class for expanded clones, and some rows have none.

.	TRBV2	few	TRBJ2-6	TGTGCCAGCAGCTTACAGGGTCGCTCTGGGGCCAACGTCCTGACTTTC	CASSLQGRSGANVLTF
TRBD1	TRBV12-3/TRBV12-4	few	TRBJ2-7	TGTGCCAGCAGTGACAGGGGGAAAAACGAGCAGTACTTC	CASSDRGKNEQYF
TRBD1	TRBV24-1	.	TRBJ1-1	TGTGCCACCAGGGACAGGGGGACTGAAGCTTTCTTT	CATRDRGTEAFF
.	TRBV2	few	TRBJ1-6	TGTGCCAGCAGTGAAACGAGGGGGAAGAATTCACCCCTCCACTTT	CASSETRGKNSPLHF
.	TRBV5-1	.	TRBJ2-3	TGCGCCAGCAGCTTGATTCCGGGGGCGGGAGATACGCAGTATTTT	CASSLIPGAGDTQYF
TRBD1	TRBV7-2	.	TRBJ2-5	TGTGCCAGCAGCTCCCCCAGCATTCCCGGGACAGGGGGTCAAGAGACCCAGTACTTC	CASSSPSIPGTGGQETQYF
.	TRBV5-1	few	TRBJ1-1	TGCGCCAGCAGCTCGCGACCCCGAGGGAACACTGAAGCTTTCTTT	CASSSRPRGNTEAFF
.	TRBV27	.	TRBJ1-2	TGTGCCAGCAGTTCCGTAATTAACTATGGCTACACCTTC	CASSSVINYGYTF
.	TRBV7-2	few	TRBJ2-1	TGTGCCAGCAGCTCCCCCAGCTCCTACAATGAGCAGTTCTTC	CASSSPSSYNEQFF
.	TRBV27	few	TRBJ1-1	TGTGCCAGCAGGGATGGGCCCAGAGAAGCTTTCTTT	CASRDGPREAFF
TRBD2	TRBV14	few	TRBJ2-3	TGTGCCAGCAGCCCGAGGAGAGCGGGAGAAAGCACAGATACGCAGTATTTT	CASSPRRAGESTDTQYF
TRBD1	TRBV5-1	many	TRBJ2-7	TGCGCCAGCAGCTTGGCCAGGGGGTACGAGCAGTACTTC	CASSLARGYEQYF
TRBD2	TRBV7-6	many	TRBJ2-1	TGTGCCAGCAGCTCGGGACTAGCGGGAGGAGGGCAGTTCTTC	CASSSGLAGGGQFF
.	TRBV12-3/TRBV12-4	few	TRBJ2-1	TGTGCCAGCAGTTTGGAGGATTCTGAGCAGTTCTTC	CASSLEDSEQFF
TRBD2	TRBV5-1	.	TRBJ2-1	TGCGCCAGCAGCTTGGGTCCTAGCGGGAGGGTTGAGCAGTTCTTC	CASSLGPSGRVEQFF
.	TRBV5-1	.	TRBJ2-7	TGCGCCAGCAGCTTGTCCGGGGGAAGGGGCTCAGAGCAGTACTTC	CASSLSGGRGSEQYF
TRBD1	TRBV4-1	few	TRBJ1-2	TGCGCCAGCAGCCAAGAGCAGGCAGGGGGATTTAACTATGGCTACACCTTC	CASSQEQAGGFNYGYTF
.	TRBV11-3	.	TRBJ2-2	TGTGCCAGCACCATAGAACCCGGGGAGCTGTTTTTT	CASTIEPGELFF
TRBD1	TRBV3-1	.	TRBJ2-2	TGTGCCAGCAGCCAATCGGACAGGGGGTTGGGAAAGGACGGGGAGCTGTTTTTT	CASSQSDRGLGKDGELFF
.	TRBV7-9	.	TRBJ2-1	TGTGCCAGCAGCTTAGTACTCTCCTACAATGAGCAGTTCTTC	CASSLVLSYNEQFF
TRBD1	TRBV4-3	.	TRBJ2-1	TGCGCCAGCAGCCAAGATAGGGGTTCCGGGACAGGGGTTCGAGAGCAGTTCTTC	CASSQDRGSGTGVREQFF
.	TRBV6-6	few	TRBJ2-3	TGTGCCAGCAGAAAACTAGAAGCAGATACGCAGTATTTT	CASRKLEADTQYF
TRBD1	TRBV24-1	few	TRBJ2-7	TGTGCCACCAGTGGGGACAGGGTATACGAGCAGTACTTC	CATSGDRVYEQYF
TRBD1	TRBV4-3	.	TRBJ2-1	TGCGCCAGCAGCCAAGGAGCACTCGGGACAGGGCTTCGCAATGAGCAGTTCTTC	CASSQGALGTGLRNEQFF
.	TRBV29-1	few	TRBJ2-7	TGCAGCGTTGTTCTCAGGGACATGGTCTCCTACGAGCAGTACTTC	CSVVLRDMVSYEQYF
.	TRBV12-3/TRBV12-4	few	TRBJ1-1	TGTGCCAGCAGTTGGCAGGGGTCTGAAGCTTTCTTT	CASSWQGSEAFF
TRBD2	TRBV28	few	TRBJ2-1	TGTGCCAGCAGTCCCCAACTAGCGGGAGTGATCAATGAGCAGTTCTTC	CASSPQLAGVINEQFF
TRBD1	TRBV6-1	.	TRBJ2-7	TGTGCCAGCAGCCTCACCGGGACAGACTACGAGCAGTACTTC	CASSLTGTDYEQYF
.	TRBV6-5	.	TRBJ2-1	TGTGCCAGCAGGAGGACTAACGATGAGCAGTTCTTC	CASRRTNDEQFF
.	TRBV12-3/TRBV12-4	.	TRBJ2-1	TGTGCCAGCAGTGGTCCCCTCGATGAGCAGTTCTTC	CASSGPLDEQFF
TRBD1	TRBV14	few	TRBJ2-7	TGTGCCAGCAGCCAAGATCGGTCTTTACGACAGGGTGATATGGCCTACGAGCAGTACTTC	CASSQDRSLRQGDMAYEQYF
.	TRBV27	.	TRBJ2-5	TGTGCCAGCAGTGAGCAGGGTCCAGGGACCCAGTACTTC	CASSEQGPGTQYF
.	TRBV7-2	.	TRBJ1-5	TGTGCCAGCAGTAAAATAAAAAATCAGCCCCAGCATTTT	CASSKIKNQPQHF
TRBD1	TRBV29-1	few	TRBJ2-7	TGCAGCGTCCCGGGACAGGGTCCCTACGAGCAGTACTTC	CSVPGQGPYEQYF
.	TRBV24-1	.	TRBJ2-2	TGTGCCACCAGTGATTCTCGCTCGGGTACCGGGGAGCTGTTTTTT	CATSDSRSGTGELFF
.	TRBV3-1	.	TRBJ2-7	TGTGCCAGCAGCCAGGGATTCTCCTACGAGCAGTACTTC	CASSQGFSYEQYF
TRBD2	TRBV15	few	TRBJ2-2	TGTGCCACCAGCAGAGTACCGGGAGGTTACACCGGGGAGCTGTTTTTT	CATSRVPGGYTGELFF
.	TRBV7-2	.	TRBJ2-3	TGTGCCAGCAGCTCCGTTGGCGGCAGAAGCACAGATACGCAGTATTTT	CASSSVGGRSTDTQYF
.	TRBV4-1	.	TRBJ2-2	TGCGCCAGCAGCCAAGATCGGTCGAGTTCCGGGGGACCCACCGGGGAGCTGTTTTTT	CASSQDRSSSGGPTGELFF
.	TRBV3-1	.	TRBJ1-2	TGTGCCAGCAGCCAATCAGGGATAGGCTACACCTTC	CASSQSGIGYTF
TRBD2	TRBV7-6	.	TRBJ2-3	TGTGCCAGCAGCTTAGCCGGCGGGAGGGCGCACACAGATACGCAGTATTTT	CASSLAGGRAHTDTQYF
TRBD2	TRBV4-3	few	TRBJ2-7	TGCGCCAGCAGCCAAGTGGCTAGCGGGAGCCGGGAGCAGTACTTC	CASSQVASGSREQYF
TRBD2	TRBV6-2/TRBV6-3	.	TRBJ2-7	TGTGCCAGCAGTCCCCTAGCGGGAGGGAGGAGCGAGCAGTACTTC	CASSPLAGGRSEQYF
TRBD1	TRBV24-1	.	TRBJ2-3	TGTGCCACCAGTGATTCCGGGACAGGGGGAGAAGATACGCAGTATTTT	CATSDSGTGGEDTQYF
.	TRBV18	.	TRBJ2-5	TGTGCCAGCTCACCAACTAACAGGCGAGCCCAGTACTTC	CASSPTNRRAQYF
.	TRBV3-1	.	TRBJ2-5	TGTGCCAGCAGCCATCTGGGAGAGACCCAGTACTTC	CASSHLGETQYF
TRBD2	TRBV12-3/TRBV12-4	.	TRBJ2-1	TGTGCCAGCAGTTCCCGACTAGCAAGGGAGAATGAGCAGTTCTTC	CASSSRLARENEQFF
.	TRBV5-1	.	TRBJ1-1	TGCGCCAGCAGCTGGGTGGGGAGTACTGAAGCTTTCTTT	CASSWVGSTEAFF
.	TRBV5-6	.	TRBJ1-2	TGTGCCAGCAGCTTGGTTACCCCGGCGGCGGCCAACTGGGGCTACACCTTC	CASSLVTPAAANWGYTF
.	TRBV19	.	TRBJ2-7	TGTGCCAGTAGTATTTTTGCCGGCTCCTACGAGCAGTACTTC	CASSIFAGSYEQYF
.	TRBV5-1	.	TRBJ2-2	TGCGCCAGCTCCGTAGTGCAAAACACCGGGGAGCTGTTTTTT	CASSVVQNTGELFF
.	TRBV7-2	.	TRBJ2-7	TGTGCCAGCAGCCCAGGTGGGGCCGCCTCCTACGAGCAGTACTTC	CASSPGGAASYEQYF
.	TRBV7-9	few	TRBJ2-5	TGTGCCAGCAGCTTTAGCGGAAAGGGAGACGAGACCCAGTACTTC	CASSFSGKGDETQYF
TRBD2	TRBV7-2	.	TRBJ2-7	TGTGCCAGCAGCTTAGAGCTCGGGACTAGCGGGAGTAAGAAGTACTTC	CASSLELGTSGSKKYF
.	TRBV7-8	.	TRBJ1-1	TGTGCCAGCAGCTTAGGTCCAGGGCGTGGAACTGAAGCTTTCTTT	CASSLGPGRGTEAFF
.	TRBV7-9	.	TRBJ1-1	TGTGCCAGCAGCTTAGGAATCTGGCAGGGGAAGAACACTGAAGCTTTCTTT	CASSLGIWQGKNTEAFF
TRBD1	TRBV5-4	once	TRBJ1-2	TGTGCCAGCTTTCAGGACAGGGTAATCTATGGCTACACCTTC	CASFQDRVIYGYTF